The rows below give T cell receptor beta chains drawn from one sample of a study of liver allograft versus peripheral blood T cells. TCRdb itself ran the reads through MiXCR, one entry per CDR3 protein. Altogether over 3,000 distinct CDR3 sequences are present, about 21% being singletons, with the ten largest covering about 4.4%. The receptor source for this set is a human patient who had a liver transplant. These T cells may partly come from the graft donor. CDR3s include the opening cysteine and the closing phenylalanine or tryptophan. The order of the fields is V gene, clone size, D gene, J gene, CDR3 length, CDR3 DNA, CDR3 protein. The D gene is left open where the match is weak. Some rows mark clone size as missing; the rest say once, few, many or name a class of expanded clone.

TRBV20-1,NA,TRBD1,TRBJ1-5,16,TGCAGTGCTGGACAGGGGCTTGCTTATAGCAATCAGCCCCAGCATTTT,CSAGQGLAYSNQPQHF
TRBV9,medium-sized,NA,TRBJ1-2,13,TGTGCCAGCAGCGTAGGCCCAGAAGGGGGCTACACCTTC,CASSVGPEGGYTF
TRBV20-1,NA,NA,TRBJ2-3,15,TGCAGTGCTAGGCCCCCGGGGAGCCTCACAGATACGCAGTATTTT,CSARPPGSLTDTQYF
TRBV19,many,TRBD2,TRBJ2-3,14,TGTGCCAGTAGTACCGGGACTAGCGGGAGTACGCAGTATTTT,CASSTGTSGSTQYF
TRBV27,medium-sized,NA,TRBJ1-5,17,TGTGCCAGCAGTACCCGTGAGGGGGGGCGCTGGGGTCAGCCCCAGCATTTT,CASSTREGGRWGQPQHF
TRBV18,medium-sized,TRBD1,TRBJ2-5,14,TGTGCCAGCTCACCATTGGACAGGGTGGAGACCCAGTACTTC,CASSPLDRVETQYF
TRBV20-1,few,NA,TRBJ2-3,14,TGCAGTGCTAGACCTCGACACAGCACAGATACGCAGTATTTT,CSARPRHSTDTQYF
TRBV14,medium-sized,TRBD2,TRBJ2-7,12,TGTGCCAGCAGTCCTAGCGGGAGGAGGCAGTACTTC,CASSPSGRRQYF
TRBV2,medium-sized,TRBD1,TRBJ1-5,14,TGTGCCAGCAGTGAAACAGGGGGCATACAGCCCCAGCATTTT,CASSETGGIQPQHF
TRBV7-2,medium-sized,TRBD1,TRBJ1-2,15,TGTGCCAGCAGCCGACCGAGACGTGACAGGGGTGGCTACACCTTC,CASSRPRRDRGGYTF
TRBV3-1,medium-sized,NA,TRBJ2-7,15,TGTGCCAGCAGCCAAGGGGGACTCCTCTCCTACGAGCAGTACTTC,CASSQGGLLSYEQYF
TRBV20-1,NA,TRBD1,TRBJ2-7,15,TGCAGTGCTTTCCGGGACAGGGGGCGTGGGTACGAGCAGTACTTC,CSAFRDRGRGYEQYF
TRBV5-6,medium-sized,TRBD2,TRBJ2-7,15,TGTGCCAGCAGCTTCTGGGGGTTGGCTAGCGGGGGGCCCTACTTC,CASSFWGLASGGPYF
TRBV7-3,NA,TRBD2,TRBJ2-1,17,TGTGCCAGCAGCTTTCTAGCGGGGGGGCCCTCCTACAATGAGCAGTTCTTC,CASSFLAGGPSYNEQFF
TRBV18,large,TRBD1,TRBJ1-4,14,TGTGCCAGCTCACATGACAGGGTGAATGAAAAACTGTTTTTT,CASSHDRVNEKLFF
TRBV5-6,few,TRBD2,TRBJ2-5,14,TGTGCCAGCAGCTTGGGACTAGCAGGAGAGACCCAGTACTTC,CASSLGLAGETQYF
TRBV3-1,medium-sized,NA,TRBJ1-6,14,TGTGCCAGCAGCCAAGTGCAGGGGACCCCACCCCTCCACTTT,CASSQVQGTPPLHF
TRBV15,medium-sized,NA,TRBJ2-1,14,TGTGCCACCAGCAAAGGACACATGGGCAATGAGCAGTTCTTC,CATSKGHMGNEQFF
TRBV25-1,medium-sized,TRBD2,TRBJ2-1,15,TGTGCCAGCAGTGGAGGACTAGCGGGAGTATGGGAGCAGTTCTTC,CASSGGLAGVWEQFF
TRBV10-3,medium-sized,TRBD1,TRBJ1-6,15,TGTGCCATCAGTCCCCGGACAGGGGTAAATTCACCCCTCCACTTT,CAISPRTGVNSPLHF
TRBV2,medium-sized,NA,TRBJ2-2,16,TGTGCCAGCAGTGAATTGGGCAGGGATAACACCGGGGAGCTGTTTTTT,CASSELGRDNTGELFF
TRBV5-6,NA,NA,TRBJ2-5,14,TGTGCCAGCAGGGCTCAGGGGCCCCAAGAGACCCAGTACTTC,CASRAQGPQETQYF
TRBV19,medium-sized,NA,TRBJ2-3,16,TGTGCCAGTAGTATGGCTGGGCTCGCGGGCTCAGATACGCAGTATTTT,CASSMAGLAGSDTQYF
TRBV12-3/TRBV12-4,medium-sized,NA,TRBJ2-2,12,TGTGCCAGCAGAAGACAGCACGGGGAGCTGTTTTTT,CASRRQHGELFF
TRBV12-3/TRBV12-4,few,TRBD2,TRBJ2-7,14,TGTGCCAGCACTCGAGGCGGGGGACCCTACGAGCAGTACTTC,CASTRGGGPYEQYF
TRBV19,NA,NA,TRBJ2-3,14,TGTGCCAGTAGTATAGGGGGAAGGGCAGATACGCAGTATTTT,CASSIGGRADTQYF
TRBV9,medium-sized,TRBD2,TRBJ2-1,14,TGTGCCAGCAGCGTAAGCGGGAGAGTAAATGAGCAGTTCTTC,CASSVSGRVNEQFF
TRBV3-1,NA,NA,TRBJ2-7,14,TGTGCCAGCAGCAGGCCGGGACACTCCTACGAGCAGTACTTC,CASSRPGHSYEQYF
TRBV5-6,medium-sized,NA,TRBJ1-3,14,TGTGCCAGCAGCCACCGGTGGGCCGGAAACACCATATATTTT,CASSHRWAGNTIYF
TRBV7-9,medium-sized,NA,TRBJ2-7,14,TGTGCCAGCAGCGCGACAGGTGGCTCCTACGAGCAGTACTTC,CASSATGGSYEQYF
TRBV20-1,medium-sized,TRBD1,TRBJ1-5,16,TGCAGTGCTAGAGTTGCGGGACAGGGGGCAGGTCAGCCCCAGCATTTT,CSARVAGQGAGQPQHF
TRBV20-1,medium-sized,NA,TRBJ1-4,12,TGCAGTGCTAGAGCCAGAATTGAAAAACTGTTTTTT,CSARARIEKLFF
TRBV20-1,medium-sized,NA,TRBJ2-1,13,TGCAGTGCGAGAGACAGCCCCTACAATGAGCAGTTCTTC,CSARDSPYNEQFF
TRBV30,few,NA,TRBJ1-1,13,TGTGCCTGGACCAGGCGAGTGAACACTGAAGCTTTCTTT,CAWTRRVNTEAFF
TRBV20-1,medium-sized,NA,TRBJ1-2,14,TGCAGTGCTAGAGATAGTCCCCCCGCCCGCGGCTACACCTTC,CSARDSPPARGYTF
TRBV6-5,NA,NA,TRBJ1-2,11,TGTGCCAGCAGTTATCCGGGTGGCTACACCTTC,CASSYPGGYTF
TRBV20-1,few,NA,TRBJ2-1,13,TGCAGTGCTAGCCCGGAGTTAGATCGTGAGCAGTTCTTC,CSASPELDREQFF
TRBV10-3,medium-sized,NA,TRBJ1-1,13,TGTGCCATCAGTATCCAACCGAACACTGAAGCTTTCTTT,CAISIQPNTEAFF
TRBV12-3/TRBV12-4,medium-sized,NA,TRBJ2-6,18,TGTGCCAGCAGCATTCTCATCAGGGGCCTCTCTGGGGCCAACGTCCTGACTTTC,CASSILIRGLSGANVLTF
TRBV18,medium-sized,NA,TRBJ1-1,15,TGTGCCAGCTCCACCCAACGTTTGGAGAACACTGAAGCTTTCTTT,CASSTQRLENTEAFF
TRBV10-3,medium-sized,NA,TRBJ1-3,12,TGTGGGGGCGGGAGCTCTGGAAACACCATATATTTT,CGGGSSGNTIYF
TRBV20-1,medium-sized,NA,TRBJ1-5,13,TGCAGTGCTCTCCGGGACGGAGATCAGCCCCAGCATTTT,CSALRDGDQPQHF